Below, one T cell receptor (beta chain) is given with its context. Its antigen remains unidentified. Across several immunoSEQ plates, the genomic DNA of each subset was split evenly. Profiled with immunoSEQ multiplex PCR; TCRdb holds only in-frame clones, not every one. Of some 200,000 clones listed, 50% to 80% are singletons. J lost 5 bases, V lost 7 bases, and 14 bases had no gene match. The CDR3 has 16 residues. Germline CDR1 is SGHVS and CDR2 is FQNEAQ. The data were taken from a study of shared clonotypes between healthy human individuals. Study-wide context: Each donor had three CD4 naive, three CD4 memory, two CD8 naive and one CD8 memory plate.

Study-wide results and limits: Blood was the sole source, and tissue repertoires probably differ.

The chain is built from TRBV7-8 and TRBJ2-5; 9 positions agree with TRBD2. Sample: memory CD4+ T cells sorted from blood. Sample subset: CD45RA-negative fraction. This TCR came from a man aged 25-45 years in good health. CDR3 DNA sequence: TGTGCCAGCAAACCCCGAGGCGCGGGAGGGGCGGAGACCCAGTACTTC. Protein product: CASKPRGAGGAETQYF.